The 5 T cell receptor beta chains listed next were all sequenced from one sample in a study of neurological immune-mediated disorders. MiXCR, applied by TCRdb to the 5' RACE reads, yields one record per CDR3 protein. The table shows 25,000 to 35,000 distinct CDR3 sequences, with 5.5% to 6% occurring only once. What was sequenced was CD4+ T cells from blood. These receptors all come from a woman in her forties or fifties in good health.

This clonotype was observed many times. The J gene is TRBJ1-4, the V gene TRBV5-5; the D is unclear. V lost 0 bases, J lost 5 bases, and 8 bases lay in between. Germline-derived CDR1 and CDR2 are SGHKS and YYEKEE (reference sequence). The CDR3 has 14 residues. The CDR3 region is CASSLGDVNEKLFF. In DNA form, the CDR3 reads TGTGCCAGCAGCTTGGGAGACGTGAATGAAAAACTGTTTTTT.

This clonotype was counted at least ten times. The rearrangement uses TRBV12-3 or TRBV12-4 and TRBJ2-3; unclear D gene. The CDR3 is made up of 13 amino acids. The germline V and J ends were trimmed by 3 bases and 2 bases, with 6 bases remaining between them. CDR3 nucleotides: TGTGCCAGCAGTTTCGCAGACACAGATACGCAGTATTTT. It specifies CASSFADTDTQYF.

The table lists this clonotype with many counts. The chain employs TRBV2 and TRBJ1-1; D ambiguous. The ends were cut back, 4 bases at V and 0 bases at J, with 3 bases in the middle. The germline V gene encodes CDR1 SNHLY and CDR2 FYNNEI. CDR3 length: 12 amino acids. The CDR3 DNA reads as TGTGCCAGCAGTGCCATGAACACTGAAGCTTTCTTT. It encodes CASSAMNTEAFF. Looking up the rest from reference TRBV2 and TRBJ1-1 gives the full variable domain: EPEVTQTPSHQVTQMGQEVILRCVPISNHLYFYWYRQILGQKVEFLVSFYNNEISEKSEIFDDQFSVERPDGSNFTLKIRSTKLEDSAMYFCASSAMNTEAFFGQGTRLTVV.

This clonotype showed up just a few times. The chain recombines TRBV15 with TRBJ2-1; possibly TRBD2 for D (6 bases). Between the trimmed V and J ends, which lost 0 bases and 7 bases, there was a span of 13 bases. The germline gives CDR1 LNHNV, CDR2 YYDKDF (reference sequence). The CDR3 runs 15 residues. The CDR3 reads CATSRDSGVQNEQFF. The CDR3 DNA sequence: TGTGCCACCAGCAGAGATTCGGGGGTGCAGAATGAGCAGTTCTTC.

This clonotype showed up just a few times. The V and J genes are TRBV27 and TRBJ2-5, with 9 nucleotides matching TRBD2. Germline V gene lookup returns CDR1 MNHEY and CDR2 SMNVEV (reference sequence). The CDR3 runs to 15 residues. Germline trimming cut 5 bases from V and 4 bases from J; bases unmatched to any gene: 8. The CDR3 region has the DNA TGTGCCAGCAGTCAGGGACTAGCCCTGAGAGAGACCCAGTACTTC. Protein sequence: CASSQGLALRETQYF.